The 4 T cell receptor beta chains listed next were all sequenced from one sample in a study of PD-1 blockade in classical Hodgkin lymphoma. Some clones are missing from TCRdb's copy, which holds only in-frame ones; the method was immunoSEQ multiplex PCR. The sample lists about 26,000 clones, roughly 82% occurring once. After autologous stem cell transplantation all patients relapsed, and prior brentuximab vedotin exposure differed between cohorts. Sequences were derived from peripheral blood mononuclear cells (PBMCs), sampled before the second cycle of nivolumab. Source of these receptors: a human donor with classical Hodgkin lymphoma.

The V gene is TRBV7-2, the J gene TRBJ2-7, with 14 bases that match TRBD2. CDR1 is SGHTA, CDR2 FQGNSA, per germline. There are 17 residues in the CDR3. V lost 4 bases to trimming and J lost 4 bases; unmatched junction nucleotides: 9. DNA of the CDR3: TGTGCCAGCAGCTCCCAGGGACTAGCGGGGGACCCATACGAGCAGTACTTC. Protein sequence: CASSSQGLAGDPYEQYF.

This chain uses TRBV30 with TRBJ2-7; a possible D gene is TRBD1 (5 bases). The V and J ends lost 5 bases and 6 bases respectively, with 14 bases between them. The germline V gene encodes CDR1 GTSNPN and CDR2 SVGIG (reference sequence). The CDR3 sequence is 12 residues long. Here the CDR3 DNA reads TGTGCCTGGGGTTCAGGGAAAGGCGAGCAGTACTTC. Its translation is CAWGSGKGEQYF.

The V call is TRBV27, the J call TRBJ1-4; D is undetermined. This CDR3 is built from 14 residues. V was pared by 2 bases and J by 0 bases, with 4 bases between. From germline, CDR1 is MNHEY and CDR2 SMNVEV (reference sequence). DNA of the CDR3: TGTGCCAGCAGTTTACGGGCAACTAATGAAAAACTGTTTTTT. It translates to CASSLRATNEKLFF.

This chain joins TRBV11-2 and TRBJ2-2; 7 nucleotides align to TRBD1. Germline V lookup: CDR1 SGHAT, CDR2 FQNNGV. The CDR3 is made up of 15 amino acids. V shed 4 bases and J 2 bases; nucleotides not matched to a gene: 4. The CDR3 region is CASSSNRGNTGELFF. CDR3 nucleotide sequence: TGTGCCAGCAGCTCGAACAGGGGAAACACCGGGGAGCTGTTTTTT.